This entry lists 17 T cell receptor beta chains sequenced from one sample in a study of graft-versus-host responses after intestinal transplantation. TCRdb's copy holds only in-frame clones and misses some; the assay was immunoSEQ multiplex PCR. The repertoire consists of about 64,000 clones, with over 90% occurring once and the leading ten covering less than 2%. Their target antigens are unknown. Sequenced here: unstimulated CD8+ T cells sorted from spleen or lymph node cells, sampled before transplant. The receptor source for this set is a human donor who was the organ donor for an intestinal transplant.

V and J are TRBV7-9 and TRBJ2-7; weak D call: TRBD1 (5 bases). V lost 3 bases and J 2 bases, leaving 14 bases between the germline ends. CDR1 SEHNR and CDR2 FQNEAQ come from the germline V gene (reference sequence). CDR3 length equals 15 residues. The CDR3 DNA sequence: TGTGCCAGCAGCTTTCTGCCAGGGCCAACCTACGAGCAGTACTTC. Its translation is CASSFLPGPTYEQYF.

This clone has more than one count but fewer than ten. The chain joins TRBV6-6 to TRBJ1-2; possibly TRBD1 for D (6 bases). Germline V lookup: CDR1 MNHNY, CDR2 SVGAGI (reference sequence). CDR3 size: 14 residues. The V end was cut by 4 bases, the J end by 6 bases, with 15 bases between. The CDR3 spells CASSLGDNHHGYTF. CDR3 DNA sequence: TGTGCCAGCAGTTTAGGGGACAATCATCATGGCTACACCTTC.

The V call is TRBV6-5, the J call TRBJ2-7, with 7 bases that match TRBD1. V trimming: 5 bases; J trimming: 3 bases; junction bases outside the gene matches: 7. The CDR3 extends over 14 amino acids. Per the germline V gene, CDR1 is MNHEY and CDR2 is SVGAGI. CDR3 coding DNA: TGTGCCAGCAGTCCTGGAGACAGGGACTACGAGCAGTACTTC. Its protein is CASSPGDRDYEQYF.

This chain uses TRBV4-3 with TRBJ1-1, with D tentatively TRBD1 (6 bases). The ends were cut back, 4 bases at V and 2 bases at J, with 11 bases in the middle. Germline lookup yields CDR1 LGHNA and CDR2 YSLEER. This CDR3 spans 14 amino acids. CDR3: CASSPDRSNTEAFF. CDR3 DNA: TGCGCCAGCAGCCCCGACAGGAGCAACACTGAAGCTTTCTTT.

This chain's CDR3 is CASRPPGQSVDEQFF. The CDR3 DNA follows: TGTGCCAGCAGACCTCCGGGACAGAGTGTCGATGAGCAGTTCTTC. This chain links TRBV9 with TRBJ2-1; TRBD1 agrees at 7 bases. In germline, CDR1 is SGDLS, CDR2 YYNGEE. The CDR3 sequence is 15 residues long. Trimming at V came to 5 bases and at J to 8 bases, leaving 13 bases not matched to a gene.

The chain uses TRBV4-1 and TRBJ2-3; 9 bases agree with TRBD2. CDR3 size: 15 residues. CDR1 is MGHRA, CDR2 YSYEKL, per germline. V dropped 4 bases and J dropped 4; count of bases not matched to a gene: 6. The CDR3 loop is CASSPSGATPDTQYF. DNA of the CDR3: TGCGCCAGCAGCCCTAGCGGGGCGACCCCAGATACGCAGTATTTT.

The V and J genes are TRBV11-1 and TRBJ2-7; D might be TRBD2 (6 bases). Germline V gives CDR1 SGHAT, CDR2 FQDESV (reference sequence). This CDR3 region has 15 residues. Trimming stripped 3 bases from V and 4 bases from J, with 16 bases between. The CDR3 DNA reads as TGTGCCAGCAGCTTCTCGGGGGTCGGGTTGTACGAGCAGTACTTC. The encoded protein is CASSFSGVGLYEQYF.

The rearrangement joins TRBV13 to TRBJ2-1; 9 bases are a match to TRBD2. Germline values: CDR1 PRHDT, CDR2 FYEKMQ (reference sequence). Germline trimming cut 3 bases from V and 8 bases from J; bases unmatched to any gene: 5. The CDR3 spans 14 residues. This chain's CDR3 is CASSFYSGRDEQFF. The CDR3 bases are TGTGCCAGCAGCTTCTATAGCGGGAGAGATGAGCAGTTCTTC.

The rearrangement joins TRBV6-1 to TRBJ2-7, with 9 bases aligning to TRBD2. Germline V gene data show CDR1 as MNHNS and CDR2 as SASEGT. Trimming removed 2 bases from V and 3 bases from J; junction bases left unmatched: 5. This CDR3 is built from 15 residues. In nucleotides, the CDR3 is TGTGCCAGCAGTGAATCCCGACTAGCGGACTACGAGCAGTACTTC. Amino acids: CASSESRLADYEQYF.

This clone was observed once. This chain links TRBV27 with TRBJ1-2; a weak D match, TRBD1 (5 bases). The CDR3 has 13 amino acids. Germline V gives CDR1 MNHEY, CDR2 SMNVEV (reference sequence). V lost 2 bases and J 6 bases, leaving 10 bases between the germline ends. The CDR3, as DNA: TGTGCCAGCAGTTTAGGGGGAGGAAATGGCTACACCTTC. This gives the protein CASSLGGGNGYTF.

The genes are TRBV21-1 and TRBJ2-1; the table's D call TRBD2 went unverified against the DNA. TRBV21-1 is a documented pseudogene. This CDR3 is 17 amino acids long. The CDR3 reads CASSKARGTSGRNEQFF. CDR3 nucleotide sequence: TGTGCCAGCAGCAAAGCTCGGGGGACTAGCGGGAGGAATGAGCAGTTCTTC.

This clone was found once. CDR3 amino acids: CASSQVLDGNEQFF. CDR3 coding DNA: TGCGCCAGCAGCCAAGTTCTAGATGGCAATGAGCAGTTCTTC. J is TRBJ2-1 and V is TRBV4-3, with D hard to call. V was cut by 1 base and J by 6 bases, with 10 bases left in between. The CDR3 length is 14 residues. Per the germline V gene, CDR1 is LGHNA and CDR2 is YSLEER.

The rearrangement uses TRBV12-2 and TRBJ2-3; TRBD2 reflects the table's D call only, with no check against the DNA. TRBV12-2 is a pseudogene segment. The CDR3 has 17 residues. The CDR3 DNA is TGTGCAAGTCGCTTAGTGGGGACTAGCGGGAGAACAGATACGCAGTATTTT. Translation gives CASRLVGTSGRTDTQYF.

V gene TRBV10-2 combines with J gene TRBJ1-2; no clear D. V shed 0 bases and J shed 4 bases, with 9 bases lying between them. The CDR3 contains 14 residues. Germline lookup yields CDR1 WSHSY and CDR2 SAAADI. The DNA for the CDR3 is TGCGCCAGCAGTGAGTCGGCGGGAGGCTATGGCTACACCTTC. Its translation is CASSESAGGYGYTF.

The CDR3 protein is CASSLYYEQYF. For the CDR3, the DNA is TGCGCCAGCAGCCTTTACTACGAGCAGTACTTC. The rearrangement uses TRBV4-3 and TRBJ2-7; D gene unclear. The CDR3 extends over 11 amino acids. Germline CDR1 is LGHNA and CDR2 is YSLEER. V shed 4 bases and J shed 3 bases, with 4 bases lying between them.

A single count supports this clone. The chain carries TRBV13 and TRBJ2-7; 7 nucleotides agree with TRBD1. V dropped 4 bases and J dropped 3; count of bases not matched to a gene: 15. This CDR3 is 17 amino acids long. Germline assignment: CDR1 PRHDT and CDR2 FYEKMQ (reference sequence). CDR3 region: CASSSSILPNRGYEQYF. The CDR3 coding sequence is TGTGCCAGCAGCTCCTCCATACTCCCAAACAGGGGCTACGAGCAGTACTTC. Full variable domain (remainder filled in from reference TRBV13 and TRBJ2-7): AAGVIQSPRHLIKEKRETATLKCYPIPRHDTVYWYQQGPGQDPQFLISFYEKMQSDKGSIPDRFSAQQFSDYHSELNMSSLELGDSALYFCASSSSILPNRGYEQYFGPGTRLTVT.

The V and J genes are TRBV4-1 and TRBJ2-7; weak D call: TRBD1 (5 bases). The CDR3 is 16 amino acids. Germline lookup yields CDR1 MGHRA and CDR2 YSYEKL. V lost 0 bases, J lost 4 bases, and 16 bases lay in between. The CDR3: CASSQEPNSRTYEQYF. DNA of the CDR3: TGCGCCAGCAGCCAAGAACCCAACAGCCGGACATACGAGCAGTACTTC.